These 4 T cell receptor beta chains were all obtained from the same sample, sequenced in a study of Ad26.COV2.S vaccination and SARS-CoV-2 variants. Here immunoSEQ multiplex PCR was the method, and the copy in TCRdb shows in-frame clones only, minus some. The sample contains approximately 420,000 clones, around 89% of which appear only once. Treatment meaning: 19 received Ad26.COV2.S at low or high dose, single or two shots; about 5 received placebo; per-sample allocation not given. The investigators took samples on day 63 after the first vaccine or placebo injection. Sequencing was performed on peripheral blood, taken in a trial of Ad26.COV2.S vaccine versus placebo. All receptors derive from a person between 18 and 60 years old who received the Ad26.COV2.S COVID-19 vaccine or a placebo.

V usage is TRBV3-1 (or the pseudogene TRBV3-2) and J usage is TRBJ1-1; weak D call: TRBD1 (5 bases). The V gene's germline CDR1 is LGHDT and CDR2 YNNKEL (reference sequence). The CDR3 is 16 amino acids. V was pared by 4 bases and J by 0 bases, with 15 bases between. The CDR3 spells CASSRSLDRLNTEAFF. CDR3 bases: TGTGCCAGCAGCCGGTCATTAGACAGATTGAACACTGAAGCTTTCTTT.

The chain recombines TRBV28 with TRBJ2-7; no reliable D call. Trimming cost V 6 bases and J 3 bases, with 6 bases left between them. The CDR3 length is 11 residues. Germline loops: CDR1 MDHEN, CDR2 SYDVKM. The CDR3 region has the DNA TGTGCCAGCAGCACCGACTACGAGCAGTACTTC. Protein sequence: CASSTDYEQYF.

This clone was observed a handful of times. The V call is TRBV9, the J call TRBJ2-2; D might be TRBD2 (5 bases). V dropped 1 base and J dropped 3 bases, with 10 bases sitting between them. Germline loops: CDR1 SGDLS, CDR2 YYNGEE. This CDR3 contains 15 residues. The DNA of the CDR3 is TGTGCCAGCAGCGTAAGGCCGAGGGACACCGGGGAGCTGTTTTTT. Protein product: CASSVRPRDTGELFF.

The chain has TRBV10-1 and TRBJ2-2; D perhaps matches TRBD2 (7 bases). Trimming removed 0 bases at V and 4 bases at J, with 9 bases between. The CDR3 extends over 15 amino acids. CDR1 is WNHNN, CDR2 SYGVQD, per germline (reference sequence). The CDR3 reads CASSESGGPTGELFF. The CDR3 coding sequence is TGCGCCAGCAGTGAGTCGGGGGGGCCCACCGGGGAGCTGTTTTTT.